This entry concerns a single TCR beta chain. This clone's antigen is unknown. Base qualities were left out, and no much larger clone turns up one base away. The label giving this sample's treatment or condition can be read as: live attenuated yellow fever vaccine strain. PBMCs were isolated from peripheral blood using a standard Ficoll-Paque protocol. Dynabeads CD4 and CD8 positive selection kits were used to isolate the CD4 and CD8 T-cell fractions. TriZol was used to extract RNA from bulk PBMCs, CD4 and CD8 fractions, and dextramer-positive and dextramer-negative fractions. The data were taken from a study of T cells after yellow fever vaccination (dated by TCRdb to 2018 to 2020). Background for the entire study: The SMART-Seq v4 Ultra Low Input RNA kit was used to prepare libraries from fractions with low cell numbers. To follow T-cell clones before and after both primary and booster YFV17D yellow fever vaccination, bulk TCR alpha and beta repertoires underwent longitudinal sequencing. The cohort comprised two healthy male donors, one aged 18 to 30 and one aged 30 to 40 years. Bulk PBMC replicates and cell subsets were isolated from blood drawn at multiple timepoints before and after both primary and secondary immunization. The paper as a whole reports these results and caveats: Compared with the primary T-cell response, the secondary T-cell response was faster but weaker, reaching its peak on day 5 rather than on day 15. After the booster, most clones that had expanded after primary vaccination were detected again (about 95% of CD4 and around 88% of CD8), suggesting broad maintenance of memory. Computational filtering was needed because FACS-sorted repertoires could contain abundant contaminating clonotypes from the bulk population. A small share of clonotypes was detected in both CD4 and CD8 compartments, with the overlap likely arising from convergent recombination. Because the study included only two donors, the extent to which the findings can be generalized is limited.

Inclusive of the bounding cysteine and phenylalanine, the CDR3 is 15 residues long. The read is trimmed to its CDR3 DNA, 45 bases read in frame from base 1. CDR1 and CDR2 (SQVTM, ANQGSEA) derive from the germline V gene. Trimming costs V 2 bases and J 2 bases, and their ends lie 14 bases apart. Instrument on record: Illumina NovaSeq 6000. TCR cDNA was made using 5'RACE template switching, a step that added a universal primer site and unique molecular identifiers. Priming of cDNA synthesis was performed from both the TCR alpha and TCR beta constant segments. Library amplification used two PCR steps, and the second PCR step added sample barcodes and sequencing adapters. Sequencing of libraries was performed on Illumina HiSeq 2500 (2x100 bp) or NovaSeq (2x150 bp). The paper's processing steps were these. MIGEC was used to demultiplex reads and collapse the reads into UMI consensus sequences, and MiXCR was used for V(D)J alignment. Vaccine-responding clonotypes were defined with edgeR using replicate PBMC samples, requiring FDR below 0.01 and a log2 fold change above 5 up to day 15. Each bulk clonotype received a CD4 or CD8 identity based on whether the sequenced CD4 or CD8 repertoire contained that clonotype at higher abundance. The public reads were reprocessed in TCRdb via fastp at Q25 and MiXCR, keeping in-frame beta chains. CDR3 protein duplicates are merged, each entry listing the most common genes and DNA. TCRdb assigned the V and J calls; the authors' analysis was not used. In all, the sample holds about 170,000 distinct CDR3 sequences, and 11% of those were seen once. The ten largest clones capture 35% to 45% of the sample.

The sequence came from a man in his late teens or twenties who received the YFV17D yellow fever vaccine. This specimen consisted of CD8+ T cells sorted from PBMCs, obtained 15 days after the yellow fever booster vaccination. The chain employs TRBV29-1 and TRBJ2-3, and TRBD2 may be the D gene, going by 8 matching bases. The encoded CDR3 is CSVERGRGDTDTQYF. The nucleotide sequence is TGCAGCGTTGAAAGGGGGCGGGGGGACACAGATACGCAGTATTTT.